This T cell receptor (beta chain) stems from a study of blood T cell repertoires in COVID-19. Study context: Collection of acute and convalescent COVID-19 samples took place in the United States, Italy and Spain. In each case, the material was cDNA or gDNA derived from T cells, B-cell-depleted T cells, or PBMCs.

In the original analysis: Amplification of reference gene primers was used by the study to estimate nucleated cell counts. The data were produced by immunoSEQ multiplex PCR, yet TCRdb's version contains in-frame clones alone and is incomplete. For V, J and clone size, that table is used; D and trimming come from the DNA. The sample carries tens of thousands of clones, roughly nine tenths recorded once. The J segment lost 2 bases and the V segment lost 5 bases, leaving 2 bases of the junction unmatched. The CDR3 has 15 residues. Germline CDR1 and CDR2: MGHDK and SYGVNS. The rearrangement uses TRBV25-1 and TRBJ2-3, with 12 bases identical to TRBD2. Sample: peripheral blood. This clonotype originated in a human donor with active COVID-19. The donor label of this sample is uncertain. CDR3 sequence: CASSRTSGDTDTQYF. The CDR3 nucleotides are TGTGCCAGCAGTCGGACTAGCGGGGACACAGATACGCAGTATTTT.